The TCR beta chain described here comes from a study of beta chain features in type 1 diabetes. Study overall: Cell yields, gender and age were comparable in patients and healthy donors. In all, about 100,000,000 sorted cells from all samples were analyzed. Findings of the study overall: In all four CD4+ subsets, TCRB CDR3 length was significantly, moderately reduced in type 1 diabetes. High TCR expression in some cells could lead to their over-representation in cDNA sequencing.

This clone was seen only a few times. No antigen is known for it. The germline gives CDR1 SEHNR, CDR2 FQNEAQ (reference sequence). Trimming took off 5 bases at V and 2 bases at J, with 8 bases between the two ends. The CDR3 extends over 13 amino acids. Expressed TCRB transcripts were sequenced after all isolated RNA was converted to cDNA. The table came from immunoSEQ multiplex PCR; TCRdb's copy has only in-frame clones and leaves some out. The data show 600,000 or so clones, roughly 12% seen once. It was via CD45RO/CCR7/CD25/CD127/CD95/CD27 that CD4+ naive, central memory, regulatory and stem cell-like memory cells were sorted.

This clonotype was sampled from a man aged 25-45 years with type 1 diabetes. Sequencing was performed on naive CD4+ T cells from blood. The chain employs TRBV7-9 and TRBJ2-3; weak D call: TRBD2 (5 bases). The CDR3 spells CASSRGNTDTQYF. As DNA, the CDR3 is TGTGCCAGCAGCCGGGGAAACACAGATACGCAGTATTTT.